The clone carrying this TCR beta chain was seen a handful of times. CDR3 length: 14 residues. Unmatched junction bases numbered 12, after V lost 6 bases and J lost 8 bases. Germline V gene sequence: CDR1 MDHEN, CDR2 SYDVKM. The data derive from a study of blood T cells in healthy people across ages. Primers used in a second PCR of roughly 6 to 11 cycles were a sample-barcoded 5' primer and a J-beta primer mix. Via MiXCR, TCRdb re-called the 5' RACE reads, giving one row per CDR3 protein. This sample carries some 1.1 million distinct CDR3 sequences, 35% to 45% of them seen once, and the ten largest clones take roughly 13%.

Material for sequencing was blood. The J gene is TRBJ1-2, the V gene TRBV28, with 7 bases matching TRBD1. This receptor was identified in a man between 18 and 29 years old in good health. The CDR3 nucleotides read TGTGCCAGCAGACCAGCGGGCAGGGGGTCGGGCTACACCTTC. Residues: CASRPAGRGSGYTF.